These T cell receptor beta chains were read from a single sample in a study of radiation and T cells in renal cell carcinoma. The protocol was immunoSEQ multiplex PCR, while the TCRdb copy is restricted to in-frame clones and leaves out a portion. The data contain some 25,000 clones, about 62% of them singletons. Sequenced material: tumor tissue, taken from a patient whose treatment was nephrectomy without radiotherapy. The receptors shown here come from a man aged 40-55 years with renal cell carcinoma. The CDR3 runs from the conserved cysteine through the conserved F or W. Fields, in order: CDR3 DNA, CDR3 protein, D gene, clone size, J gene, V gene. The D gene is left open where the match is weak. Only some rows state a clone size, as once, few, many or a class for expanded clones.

cdr3_nt: TGTGCCAGCAGGCTAGCGGTAGGGCAAGAGACCCAGTACTTC
cdr3_aa: CASRLAVGQETQYF
d_call: TRBD2
clone_size: NA
j_call: TRBJ2-5
v_call: TRBV6-1

cdr3_nt: TGCGCCAGCAGCTTGGCCCCCCTTTTCTATGGCTACACCTTC
cdr3_aa: CASSLAPLFYGYTF
d_call: NA
clone_size: NA
j_call: TRBJ1-2
v_call: TRBV5-1

cdr3_nt: TGTGCCAGCAGCCGGCGGCGGGCAGAGACCCAGTACTTC
cdr3_aa: CASSRRRAETQYF
d_call: NA
clone_size: NA
j_call: TRBJ2-5
v_call: TRBV11-2

cdr3_nt: TGTGCCAGCAGCACCAGGGGGATTGGGGAAAAACTGTTTTTT
cdr3_aa: CASSTRGIGEKLFF
d_call: TRBD1
clone_size: NA
j_call: TRBJ1-4
v_call: TRBV5-4

cdr3_nt: TGTGCCAGCAGTGTGACTGGTCCCGAAGCTTTCTTT
cdr3_aa: CASSVTGPEAFF
d_call: NA
clone_size: few
j_call: TRBJ1-1
v_call: TRBV2

cdr3_nt: TGTGCCAGCAGCTCCTGGGGGCGGGCTACCTACGAGCAGTACTTC
cdr3_aa: CASSSWGRATYEQYF
d_call: NA
clone_size: NA
j_call: TRBJ2-7
v_call: TRBV28

cdr3_nt: TGTGCCAGCTCGGACCCCGGGACAGATGCGCGATATGGCTACACCTTC
cdr3_aa: CASSDPGTDARYGYTF
d_call: TRBD1
clone_size: few
j_call: TRBJ1-2
v_call: TRBV18

cdr3_nt: TGTGCCAGCAGCTATGACAGGCTATCAGGAAACACCATATATTTT
cdr3_aa: CASSYDRLSGNTIYF
d_call: NA
clone_size: NA
j_call: TRBJ1-3
v_call: TRBV5-6

cdr3_nt: TGTGCCAGCAGCTTTCGACAGGGACTCAACACCGGGGAGCTGTTTTTT
cdr3_aa: CASSFRQGLNTGELFF
d_call: NA
clone_size: NA
j_call: TRBJ2-2
v_call: TRBV9

cdr3_nt: TGCGCCAGCAGCCAACAACCGGGACACTCAATCTATGGCTACACCTTC
cdr3_aa: CASSQQPGHSIYGYTF
d_call: NA
clone_size: NA
j_call: TRBJ1-2
v_call: TRBV4-1

cdr3_nt: TGTGCCAGCAGCCTAGGGGAACCGTTGGGGGGCCATGAGCAGTTCTTC
cdr3_aa: CASSLGEPLGGHEQFF
d_call: NA
clone_size: once
j_call: TRBJ2-1
v_call: TRBV7-2

cdr3_nt: TGCGCCAGCAGCTTGGACAGTGGGAGCACTGAAGCTTTCTTT
cdr3_aa: CASSLDSGSTEAFF
d_call: NA
clone_size: NA
j_call: TRBJ1-1
v_call: TRBV5-1

cdr3_nt: TGTGCCAGCAGTTTAATAGGGGTAAAATATGAGCAGTTCTTC
cdr3_aa: CASSLIGVKYEQFF
d_call: NA
clone_size: medium-sized
j_call: TRBJ2-1
v_call: TRBV27

cdr3_nt: TGTGCCTGGAGTGTATTTAGGCGCAACACCGGGGAGCTGTTTTTT
cdr3_aa: CAWSVFRRNTGELFF
d_call: NA
clone_size: NA
j_call: TRBJ2-2
v_call: TRBV30

cdr3_nt: TGTGCCAGCAGTACCCACACAGGGAGAGGTGAAGCTTTCTTT
cdr3_aa: CASSTHTGRGEAFF
d_call: NA
clone_size: NA
j_call: TRBJ1-1
v_call: TRBV6-1

cdr3_nt: TGCGCCAGCAGATTCAGCATCCAGTCGAGTTCGGGCGAGCAGTACTTC
cdr3_aa: CASRFSIQSSSGEQYF
d_call: NA
clone_size: NA
j_call: TRBJ2-7
v_call: TRBV4-1

cdr3_nt: TGTGCCAGCAGCGTAGCTGCCGAGTACACTGAAGCTTTCTTT
cdr3_aa: CASSVAAEYTEAFF
d_call: NA
clone_size: NA
j_call: TRBJ1-1
v_call: TRBV9

cdr3_nt: TGTGCCAGTAGTTTAGGGGAGTCCTACAATGAGCAGTTCTTC
cdr3_aa: CASSLGESYNEQFF
d_call: NA
clone_size: NA
j_call: TRBJ2-1
v_call: TRBV19

cdr3_nt: TGTGCCAGCAGCTTCCGCCCGGCGGGAAACACCATATATTTT
cdr3_aa: CASSFRPAGNTIYF
d_call: NA
clone_size: NA
j_call: TRBJ1-3
v_call: TRBV13

cdr3_nt: TGTGCCAGCTCGACCAGTCTAGAGGGCCTCTATGGCTACACCTTC
cdr3_aa: CASSTSLEGLYGYTF
d_call: NA
clone_size: NA
j_call: TRBJ1-2
v_call: TRBV18

cdr3_nt: TGTGCCAGCATCTCTAGCGGGAGCGGGGAGCAGTACTTC
cdr3_aa: CASISSGSGEQYF
d_call: TRBD2
clone_size: NA
j_call: TRBJ2-7
v_call: TRBV6-5

cdr3_nt: TGTGCCAGCAGCGGCCGGGACAGGGGGCTATACGAGCAGTACTTC
cdr3_aa: CASSGRDRGLYEQYF
d_call: TRBD1
clone_size: once
j_call: TRBJ2-7
v_call: TRBV7-9

cdr3_nt: TGCAGCGTTGAAGGCCCGGGGCGACGAACTGAAGCTTTCTTT
cdr3_aa: CSVEGPGRRTEAFF
d_call: NA
clone_size: NA
j_call: TRBJ1-1
v_call: TRBV29-1

cdr3_nt: TGTGCCAGCAGCGAGGGGGGTATAGGGGCGAACACTGAAGCTTTCTTT
cdr3_aa: CASSEGGIGANTEAFF
d_call: NA
clone_size: NA
j_call: TRBJ1-1
v_call: TRBV9

cdr3_nt: TGTGCCTGGAGTACAGGGACAGGAGATTACGAGCAGTACTTC
cdr3_aa: CAWSTGTGDYEQYF
d_call: TRBD1
clone_size: few
j_call: TRBJ2-7
v_call: TRBV30

cdr3_nt: TGTGCCAGCATCTTCGGCAGGGGGACTGAAGCTTTCTTT
cdr3_aa: CASIFGRGTEAFF
d_call: TRBD1
clone_size: few
j_call: TRBJ1-1
v_call: TRBV7-2

cdr3_nt: TGTGCCAGCAGTGACTGGACAGGGAACGAGGATAACTATGGCTACACCTTC
cdr3_aa: CASSDWTGNEDNYGYTF
d_call: TRBD1
clone_size: few
j_call: TRBJ1-2
v_call: TRBV6-1

cdr3_nt: TGTGCCAGTGAACAGGGGAATAGCAATCAGCCCCAGCATTTT
cdr3_aa: CASEQGNSNQPQHF
d_call: TRBD1
clone_size: NA
j_call: TRBJ1-5
v_call: TRBV2